The clone carrying this TCR beta chain was detected only a few times. Its antigen is unidentified. This specimen comes from a study of identical twins. Study-level findings and limits: Whereas memory repertoires showed no such difference, abundant cord blood beta clonotypes carried fewer insertions. The presence of invariant MAIT and iNKT cells could partly confound analyses of zero-insertion sequences.

Through template switching, a universal primer site was introduced, and the cDNA contained unique molecular identifiers. A single record per CDR3 protein comes from TCRdb applying MiXCR to the 5' RACE reads. The sample includes hundreds of thousands of distinct CDR3 sequences, around an eighth of them seen just once. This sample also appeared in a second study, on yellow fever vaccine responses in identical twins.

The sequenced sample consisted of PBMCs. The receptor was derived from a woman aged 18-30 years in good health.

CDR3: CAISVEGTAFLGGYGYTF. The CDR3 DNA follows: TGTGCCATCAGTGTCGAGGGGACAGCCTTCCTCGGGGGCTATGGCTACACCTTC. This rearrangement joins TRBV10-3 to TRBJ1-2; 7 positions match TRBD1. Germline CDR1 and CDR2: ENHRY and SYGVKD. The CDR3 is 18 amino acids. The junction had 18 bases not matched to a gene; V was cut back by 4 bases and J by 4 bases.